The 3 T cell receptor beta chains listed next were all sequenced from one sample in a study of blood T cells in healthy people across ages (dated by TCRdb to the mid-2010s). Library method: 5' RACE. TCRdb shows the sequencer as Illumina HiSeq 2500. A second PCR of about 7 to 12 cycles was performed with a sample-barcoded 5' primer and a J-beta primer mix. TCRdb reran the public reads through fastp at Q25 and MiXCR, keeping productive beta chains. Rows merge per CDR3 protein into single entries with the most common DNA and genes. The sample data list 800,000 to 950,000 distinct CDR3 sequences, and under 35% of these were observed just once. Jointly, the top ten make up roughly a tenth of the sample. The data also belong to a second study, concerning T cells of mothers and their children.

The sequenced sample consisted of blood. The source is a woman aged 40 to 50 in good health.

This clonotype was observed once. Compared with germline, one end of the junction differs, possibly owing to a read error. The CDR3 sequence: CASSLEGRLGEKRFF. CDR3 bases: TGTGCCAGCAGCTTAGAGGGCAGGCTCGGTGAAAAACGGTTTTTT. The rearrangement joins TRBV7-2 to TRBJ1-4; D unclear. Per germline, CDR1 SGHTA and CDR2 FQGNSA. The CDR3 runs 15 residues.

Of note for this clonotype: Sequence at one end of the junction differs from germline and may be a read error. The chain carries TRBV20-1 and TRBJ1-2; perhaps TRBD1 as D (5 bases). The CDR3 spans 15 residues. Germline CDR1 DFQATT, CDR2 SNEGSKA (reference sequence). The CDR3 DNA follows: TGCGGTGCTAGAGATAGACAGCTTTCTTTTTATGGCTACACCTTC. Translation: CGARDRQLSFYGYTF.

A note on this clonotype: The junction departs from germline at one end; a sequencing error may be responsible. This chain connects TRBV9 to TRBJ2-4; no reliable D call. CDR3 length: 14 amino acids. Germline lookup yields CDR1 SGDLS and CDR2 YYNGEE. In DNA form, the CDR3 reads TGTGCCAGCAGCGTAGGAGACGCCAAAAACATTCAGGACTTC. It codes for CASSVGDAKNIQDF.